A selection of T cell receptor beta chains follows, all from one sample in a study of response to subunit inactivated influenza vaccine. From the RT-PCR reads, TCRdb called clonotypes with MiXCR, one entry per CDR3 protein. The sample consists of some 180,000 distinct CDR3 sequences, roughly 8.7% of them appearing once. The sequencing here drew on non-naive T cells sorted from PBMCs, taken on the day of vaccination. The receptors derive from a man in his fifties who received an inactivated influenza vaccine. Both conserved end residues are trimmed from each CDR3. The order of the fields is V gene, J gene, clone size, CDR3 protein. Clone size is not always given. Where it is, it says once, few, many or a class for expanded clones.

TRBV18	TRBJ1-1	few	ASSPPGGSATEAF
TRBV19	TRBJ2-7	-	ASSIDGPSEQY
TRBV24-1	TRBJ2-2	many	ATSDSWELF
TRBV6-2/TRBV6-3	TRBJ2-4	-	ASSSRTSELAKNIQY
TRBV20-1	TRBJ2-2	-	SAPTGFGTGELF
TRBV6-2/TRBV6-3	TRBJ2-7	-	ASRHALAYSYEQY
TRBV7-2	TRBJ1-2	few	ASSFRAGELGGYT
TRBV7-2	TRBJ2-7	few	ASSLGLAVSSYEQY
TRBV20-1	TRBJ1-4	-	SARDPLGQVFNEKLF
TRBV5-5	TRBJ2-5	few	ASSLASQEETQY
TRBV20-1	TRBJ2-7	many	SAIGSSGIHEQY
TRBV10-3	TRBJ2-7	few	AARGGQGSADEQY
TRBV30	TRBJ2-7	-	AGRASGEQY
TRBV20-1	TRBJ2-2	-	SALLGARVRNTGELF
TRBV18	TRBJ2-5	-	ASSPRLQETQY
TRBV5-4	TRBJ2-1	-	ASSLQGGNEQF
TRBV30	TRBJ1-5	few	AWSPEINQPQH
TRBV20-1	TRBJ1-5	few	SARPGQALSYSNQPQH
TRBV5-5	TRBJ2-3	few	ASSLEIRVRDTQY
TRBV2	TRBJ2-3	-	ASRTGGRAGTDTQY
TRBV2	TRBJ2-3	-	ASSPDRPGWSDTQY
TRBV28	TRBJ2-3	-	ASSFEAASTDTQY
TRBV28	TRBJ1-5	many	ASSLLATGNQPQH
TRBV5-1	TRBJ2-1	many	ASSLFGSGRASYNEQF
TRBV20-1	TRBJ2-5	-	SALRNLGGTQY
TRBV12-3/TRBV12-4	TRBJ2-1	many	ASTTVAGKLQF
TRBV10-2	TRBJ2-7	many	ASSETPGGAGEQY
TRBV6-2/TRBV6-3	TRBJ2-2	few	ASITLRQGRIPGELF
TRBV7-2	TRBJ1-2	few	ASSQGTAANYGYT
TRBV12-3/TRBV12-4	TRBJ2-3	few	ASRGLGAGTDTQY
TRBV4-2	TRBJ2-6	-	ASSQYLDRAGANVLT
TRBV7-2	TRBJ2-7	few	ASSSFGGAPYEQY
TRBV12-3/TRBV12-4	TRBJ2-5	many	ASSASSETAGGETQY
TRBV4-2	TRBJ2-5	-	ASSQGTLRETQY
TRBV11-2	TRBJ2-1	-	ASSLDSGGTYNEQF
TRBV3-1	TRBJ2-1	-	ACTQQVPGTEVVNEQF
TRBV4-2	TRBJ2-5	many	ASSQEGQLGETQY
TRBV3-1	TRBJ2-7	many	ASRLTSGSTYEQY
TRBV12-5	TRBJ1-6	-	ASGLILPSYNSPLH
TRBV12-3/TRBV12-4	TRBJ2-5	many	ASSPTGTGPQETQY
TRBV20-1	TRBJ2-2	-	SARDHRGAGELF
TRBV12-3/TRBV12-4	TRBJ2-7	many	ASVPVGRVGTYEQY